Listed here are 22 T cell receptor beta chains from one sample, sequenced in a study of T cells after yellow fever vaccination. TCRdb recomputed calls from the 5' RACE reads with MiXCR, one row per CDR3 protein. The table shows about 360,000 distinct CDR3 sequences, with approximately 5.7% occurring only once. Source: PBMCs, taken 5 days after the yellow fever booster vaccination. The receptor source for this set is a man aged 25 to 45 who received the YFV17D yellow fever vaccine.

This clonotype was found a few times. This rearrangement joins TRBV19 to TRBJ1-2; D might be TRBD1 (5 bases). The CDR3 length is 15 residues. Germline V lookup: CDR1 LNHDA, CDR2 SQIVND (reference sequence). V dropped 4 bases and J dropped 4 bases, with 16 bases sitting between them. The CDR3 reads CASSTLLQGAYGYTF. In DNA, the CDR3 is TGTGCCAGTAGTACGCTCCTCCAGGGTGCCTATGGCTACACCTTC.

This clonotype was picked up a small number of times. The chain uses TRBV20-1 and TRBJ1-6; D is uncertain. The CDR3 extends over 13 amino acids. Germline loops: CDR1 DFQATT, CDR2 SNEGSKA (reference sequence). Trimming pared 5 bases from V and 13 bases from J, leaving 18 bases between. The CDR3 loop is CSAVNDLTRPLHF. The DNA for the CDR3 is TGCAGTGCTGTTAATGACTTGACGAGGCCCCTCCACTTT.

The chain recombines TRBV20-1 with TRBJ2-3, with TRBD2 as a possible D gene (6 bases). The CDR3 is 13 amino acids. Germline loops: CDR1 DFQATT, CDR2 SNEGSKA (reference sequence). V shed 4 bases and J shed 1 base, with 9 bases lying between them. For the CDR3, the DNA is TGCAGTGCTAAGGCTAGCGGCACAGATACGCAGTATTTT. It is translated as CSAKASGTDTQYF.

There are a few counts of this clonotype. This chain connects TRBV5-4 to TRBJ2-3, with 8 bases identical to TRBD1. CDR3 length equals 15 residues. Germline CDR1 SGHNT, CDR2 YYREEE (reference sequence). J was trimmed by 8 bases and V by 0 bases; bases with no gene match: 8. This chain's CDR3 is CASSLVGRGLPTQYF. The CDR3 DNA is TGTGCCAGCAGCTTGGTGGGCAGGGGGCTCCCTACGCAGTATTTT.

In this sample, this clonotype turned up many times. The chain couples TRBV6-5 to TRBJ2-5; D unresolved. Germline V lookup: CDR1 MNHEY, CDR2 SVGAGI. Trimming left V 2 bases short and J 4 bases short, with 8 bases between. There are 13 residues in the CDR3. CDR3 bases: TGTGCCAGCAGTTACACGCCCAGAGAGACCCAGTACTTC. It codes for CASSYTPRETQYF.

This clonotype came up many times. The chain has TRBV7-2 and TRBJ1-1, with 8 bases fitting TRBD1. The CDR3 is 14 residues long. Germline V gene sequence: CDR1 SGHTA, CDR2 FQGNSA. With V trimmed by 4 bases and J by 10 bases, 11 bases remained unmatched. The CDR3 DNA sequence: TGTGCCAGCAGCTCGACAGGGGCCCCGGTCGCAGCTTTCTTT. It yields the protein CASSSTGAPVAAFF.

This clonotype was seen repeatedly, ten times or more. The J gene is TRBJ2-7, the V gene TRBV12-3 or TRBV12-4; 8 bases agree with TRBD1. Losses at the gene ends were 6 bases for V and 2 bases for J; bases not matched to a gene: 0. This CDR3 has 12 amino acids. CDR3 sequence (DNA): TGTGCCAGCAGACAGGGGGCCTACGAGCAGTACTTC. Amino acid sequence: CASRQGAYEQYF.

This clonotype was detected many times. The chain joins TRBV18 to TRBJ1-2; the D gene is possibly TRBD1 (5 bases). The ends were cut back, 3 bases at V and 6 bases at J, with 17 bases in the middle. Germline V gives CDR1 KGHSH, CDR2 LQKENI. This CDR3 is built from 15 residues. CDR3 in amino acids: CASSPVGRDIDGYTF. For the CDR3, the DNA is TGTGCCAGCTCACCCGTAGGCAGGGATATCGATGGCTACACCTTC.

This clonotype has only a few counts. The chain recombines TRBV5-1 with TRBJ2-5; TRBD1 agrees at 8 bases. CDR3 length equals 14 residues. J lost 4 bases, V lost 4 bases, and 6 bases had no gene match. Germline V gene lookup returns CDR1 SGHRS and CDR2 YFSETQ. CDR3 in DNA: TGCGCCAGCAGCCAGCCGGGACAGGTAGAGACCCAGTACTTC. This gives the protein CASSQPGQVETQYF. The whole variable domain, remainder taken from reference TRBV5-1 and TRBJ2-5, is KAGVTQTPRYLIKTRGQQVTLSCSPISGHRSVSWYQQTPGQGLQFLFEYFSETQRNKGNFPGRFSGRQFSNSRSEMNVSTLELGDSALYLCASSQPGQVETQYFGPGTRLLVL.

There are many counts of this clonotype. The chain couples TRBV5-1 to TRBJ2-7, with TRBD1 as a possible D gene (6 bases). V dropped 0 bases and J dropped 3 bases, with 10 bases sitting between them. Germline-derived CDR1 and CDR2 are SGHRS and YFSETQ. CDR3 length: 14 amino acids. CDR3 residues: CASSLEKGDYEQYF. CDR3 in DNA: TGCGCCAGCAGCTTGGAAAAGGGGGACTACGAGCAGTACTTC. Drawing the rest from reference TRBV5-1 and TRBJ2-7, the complete variable domain is KAGVTQTPRYLIKTRGQQVTLSCSPISGHRSVSWYQQTPGQGLQFLFEYFSETQRNKGNFPGRFSGRQFSNSRSEMNVSTLELGDSALYLCASSLEKGDYEQYFGPGTRLTVT.

This clonotype was seen more than once but under ten times. V usage is TRBV19 and J usage is TRBJ1-1; D is unresolved. Trimming cost V 3 bases and J 2 bases, with 10 bases left between them. CDR1 is LNHDA and CDR2 is SQIVND in the germline V gene (reference sequence). The CDR3 covers 14 residues. The CDR3 loop is CASSIRAGNTEAFF. In DNA form, the CDR3 reads TGTGCCAGTAGTATCCGCGCGGGTAACACTGAAGCTTTCTTT.

This clonotype has a handful of counts. The rearrangement links TRBV19 to TRBJ2-3; D is perhaps TRBD1 (7 bases). From germline, CDR1 is LNHDA and CDR2 SQIVND (reference sequence). The V end lost 8 bases, the J end lost 0 bases, and 15 bases lay between the germline ends. The length of the CDR3 is 15 residues. The CDR3 is CASALRGTSTDTQYF. DNA of the CDR3: TGTGCCAGTGCGCTCAGGGGGACTAGCACAGATACGCAGTATTTT.

The rearrangement uses TRBV29-1 and TRBJ2-1; D remains ambiguous. Trimming removed 6 bases at V and 2 bases at J, with 5 bases between. Germline loops: CDR1 SQVTM, CDR2 ANQGSEA. The CDR3 is 11 amino acids. The CDR3, as DNA: TGCAGCGTCCGGGCCTACAATGAGCAGTTCTTC. It is translated as CSVRAYNEQFF.

This clonotype came up a few times. The CDR3 here is CASGPLVGQPQHF. The CDR3 region has the DNA TGCGCCAGTGGACCCCTAGTTGGTCAGCCCCAGCATTTT. The chain recombines TRBV10-2 with TRBJ1-5, with no clear D. The CDR3 extends over 13 amino acids. Germline lookup yields CDR1 WSHSY and CDR2 SAAADI. V was pared by 9 bases and J by 6 bases, with 15 bases between.

The chain combines TRBV28 with TRBJ1-3; 7 nucleotides match TRBD1. V trimming: 7 bases; J trimming: 0 bases; junction bases outside the gene matches: 12. The CDR3 totals 17 residues. The V gene's germline CDR1 is MDHEN and CDR2 SYDVKM. In nucleotides, the CDR3 is TGTGCCAGCATAGAGGGAGGGGGCGCCAGCTCTGGAAACACCATATATTTT. Translation gives CASIEGGGASSGNTIYF. Supplemented by reference TRBV28 and TRBJ1-3, the full variable domain reads DVKVTQSSRYLVKRTGEKVFLECVQDMDHENMFWYRQDPGLGLRLIYFSYDVKMKEKGDIPEGYSVSREKKERFSLILESASTNQTSMYLCASIEGGGASSGNTIYFGEGSWLTVV.

The gene calls are TRBV20-1 and TRBJ2-1, with TRBD2 matching over 7 bases. V shed 5 bases and J 0 bases; nucleotides not matched to a gene: 7. The CDR3 length is 15 residues. The germline V gene encodes CDR1 DFQATT and CDR2 SNEGSKA (reference sequence). As DNA, the CDR3 is TGCAGTGCTCGAACCGGGGGGAACTCCTACAATGAGCAGTTCTTC. It is translated as CSARTGGNSYNEQFF.

This clonotype occurred many times. The V call is TRBV4-3, the J call TRBJ1-3, with 7 bases aligning to TRBD1. The CDR3 runs to 15 residues. Looked up from germline, CDR1 is LGHNA and CDR2 is YSLEER. V was pared by 3 bases and J by 7 bases, with 9 bases of the junction left unmatched. CDR3 residues: CASSQDRLYRNTIYF. Written as DNA, the CDR3 is TGCGCCAGCAGCCAGGACAGGTTATATCGGAACACCATATATTTT.

The sample holds many counts of this clonotype. The V gene is TRBV9, the J gene TRBJ1-1; TRBD1 might be the D (6 bases). Trimming removed 0 bases at V and 7 bases at J, with 13 bases between. This CDR3 comprises 14 residues. Germline V CDR1 and CDR2: SGDLS, YYNGEE. The CDR3 DNA is TGTGCCAGCAGCGTAGGGACAGTCGGTTTTGAAGCTTTCTTT. Protein product: CASSVGTVGFEAFF.

This clonotype occurred many times. This chain uses TRBV4-3 with TRBJ2-1, with 9 bases identical to TRBD2. Unmatched junction bases numbered 2, after V lost 2 bases and J lost 0 bases. Germline CDR1 is LGHNA and CDR2 is YSLEER. The CDR3 spans 16 residues. The CDR3 DNA is TGCGCCAGCAGCCAACAGACTAGCGGCTCCTACAATGAGCAGTTCTTC. It translates to CASSQQTSGSYNEQFF.

There are many counts of this clonotype. V usage is TRBV4-3 and J usage is TRBJ2-7; tentative D call: TRBD2 (7 bases). Germline values: CDR1 LGHNA, CDR2 YSLEER. This CDR3 is 15 amino acids long. Between the trimmed V and J ends, which lost 0 bases and 4 bases, there was a span of 13 bases. The CDR3 nucleotides are TGCGCCAGCAGCCAAGATTTCGGGGGGCGGTACGAGCAGTACTTC. It is translated as CASSQDFGGRYEQYF.

The V gene is TRBV24-1, the J gene TRBJ2-6; a possible D gene is TRBD1 (5 bases). This CDR3 spans 21 amino acids. CDR1 is KGHDR and CDR2 is SFDVKD in the germline V gene. Trimming shortened V by 9 bases and J by 3 bases, and 32 bases separated the two germline ends. CDR3 sequence: CATFDFFRHPRASYGANVLTF. The CDR3 DNA is TGTGCCACCTTTGATTTCTTCAGACACCCCAGGGCCTCTTATGGGGCCAACGTCCTGACTTTC.

Ten or more counts support this clonotype. This chain joins TRBV12-3 or TRBV12-4 and TRBJ2-2, with D unresolved. CDR3 length: 11 amino acids. Trimming removed 7 bases from V and 6 bases from J, with 6 bases in between. CDR3 protein: CASTRAGELFF. In DNA form, the CDR3 reads TGTGCCAGCACCCGCGCCGGGGAGCTGTTTTTT.